Below are 28 T cell receptor beta chains sequenced from a single sample in a study of blood T cell repertoires in COVID-19. The protocol was immunoSEQ multiplex PCR, while the TCRdb copy is restricted to in-frame clones and leaves out a portion. The sample carries roughly 110,000 clones, around 86% recorded once. The sequencing sample was made of peripheral blood. These TCRs come from a man aged 40-50 years with acute or convalescent COVID-19.

The V and J genes are TRBV9 and TRBJ2-3; 10 positions agree with TRBD2. This CDR3 is built from 15 residues. V shed 6 bases and J 5 bases; nucleotides not matched to a gene: 9. Per germline, CDR1 SGDLS and CDR2 YYNGEE. The CDR3 nucleotides are TGTGCCAGCACCCCAGCGGGGGGGCCCAGAGATACGCAGTATTTT. Protein sequence: CASTPAGGPRDTQYF.

The chain is built from TRBV19 and TRBJ1-5, with D possibly matching TRBD1 (5 bases). This CDR3 has 15 amino acids. From germline, CDR1 is LNHDA and CDR2 SQIVND (reference sequence). Between the trimmed V and J ends, which lost 3 bases and 4 bases, there was a span of 13 bases. CDR3 region: CASSIGRDRNQPQHF. The CDR3 bases are TGTGCCAGTAGTATTGGCAGGGATCGTAATCAGCCCCAGCATTTT.

This sequence joins TRBV9 and TRBJ2-1; TRBD1 is a possible D gene (6 bases). V was clipped by 0 bases and J by 3 bases, with 19 bases between them. The CDR3 totals 18 residues. In germline, CDR1 is SGDLS, CDR2 YYNGEE. CDR3 in amino acids: CASSVGGHGWAVYNEQFF. The CDR3 DNA reads TGTGCCAGCAGCGTAGGGGGGCATGGGTGGGCTGTCTACAATGAGCAGTTCTTC.

This sequence joins TRBV18 and TRBJ1-2; D ambiguous. V lost 2 bases to trimming and J lost 0 bases, with 13 bases between them. This CDR3 is built from 16 residues. Germline loops: CDR1 KGHSH, CDR2 LQKENI. DNA for the CDR3: TGTGCCAGCTCACCATCGGCAGGATTTACTAACTATGGCTACACCTTC. Protein sequence: CASSPSAGFTNYGYTF.

This clone was counted only a few times. The rearrangement links TRBV7-6 to TRBJ1-3, with TRBD1 as a possible D gene (6 bases). The germline V and J ends were trimmed by 5 bases and 0 bases, with 17 bases remaining between them. The CDR3 spans 17 residues. The V gene's germline CDR1 is SGHVS and CDR2 FNYEAQ. CDR3 sequence: CASSPRDTAYSGNTIYF. CDR3 bases: TGTGCCAGCAGCCCCCGGGACACTGCATACTCTGGAAACACCATATATTTT. The whole variable domain, remainder taken from reference TRBV7-6 and TRBJ1-3, is GAGVSQSPRYKVTKRGQDVALRCDPISGHVSLYWYRQALGQGPEFLTYFNYEAQQDKSGLPNDRFSAERPEGSISTLTIQRTEQRDSAMYRCASSPRDTAYSGNTIYFGEGSWLTVV.

The chain uses TRBV13 and TRBJ1-2, with D unclear. V was pared by 0 bases and J by 8 bases, with 10 bases between. The CDR3 contains 13 residues. The V gene's germline CDR1 is PRHDT and CDR2 FYEKMQ (reference sequence). DNA for the CDR3: TGTGCCAGCAGCTTAGGCCTCGAGGGAGGCTACACCTTC. Translation: CASSLGLEGGYTF.

This clone was observed once. The rearrangement uses TRBV4-3 and TRBJ1-3; D may be TRBD1 (5 bases). CDR1 is LGHNA and CDR2 is YSLEER in the germline V gene. Deletions cut 0 bases from V and 5 bases from J, with 11 bases between. CDR3 length: 15 amino acids. CDR3 coding DNA: TGCGCCAGCAGCCAAGATGATCAGGGTAGAAACACCATATATTTT. Translated, it gives CASSQDDQGRNTIYF.

This sequence joins TRBV30 and TRBJ1-4; D is ambiguous. V gave up 3 bases and J gave up 8 bases, with 13 bases separating them. Germline V gene data show CDR1 as GTSNPN and CDR2 as SVGIG (reference sequence). This CDR3 is 13 amino acids long. CDR3 sequence reads: CAWSPGVWEKLFF. CDR3 DNA: TGTGCCTGGAGCCCGGGTGTGTGGGAAAAACTGTTTTTT.

V usage is TRBV9 and J usage is TRBJ2-1, with D perhaps matching TRBD1 (5 bases). V was cut by 4 bases and J by 0 bases, with 11 bases left in between. There are 15 residues in the CDR3. The germline V gene has CDR1 SGDLS and CDR2 YYNGEE. The CDR3 nucleotides read TGTGCCAGCAGCATAATCGACAGCTCCTACAATGAGCAGTTCTTC. It encodes CASSIIDSSYNEQFF. The full variable domain, in which reference TRBV9 and TRBJ2-1 provide the parts outside the CDR3, is DSGVTQTPKHLITATGQRVTLRCSPRSGDLSVYWYQQSLDQGLQFLIQYYNGEERAKGNILERFSAQQFPDLHSELNLSSLELGDSALYFCASSIIDSSYNEQFFGPGTRLTVL.

The chain's CDR3 is CATTGESSYNEQFF. The CDR3, as DNA: TGTGCCACCACAGGGGAAAGCTCCTACAATGAGCAGTTCTTC. The gene calls are TRBV2 and TRBJ2-1; 7 nucleotides match TRBD1. The CDR3 runs 14 residues. V gave up 10 bases and J gave up 0 bases; unmatched junction bases: 6. Germline lookup yields CDR1 SNHLY and CDR2 FYNNEI.

The rearrangement uses TRBV18 and TRBJ1-1; 7 nucleotides match TRBD1. With 2 bases clipped from V and 0 bases from J, the junction kept 3 bases outside the gene matches. The germline V gene encodes CDR1 KGHSH and CDR2 LQKENI. The CDR3 has 15 residues. The DNA for the CDR3 is TGTGCCAGCTCACCAGTCGACAGGGTGAACACTGAAGCTTTCTTT. This gives the protein CASSPVDRVNTEAFF.

The chain is built from TRBV9 and TRBJ2-5; 9 nucleotides align to TRBD1. V lost 4 bases, J lost 2 bases, and 6 bases stayed unmatched. This CDR3 region has 15 residues. In germline, CDR1 is SGDLS, CDR2 YYNGEE. CDR3 in DNA: TGTGCCAGCAGCAAAGGGGACAGGGATCAAGAGACCCAGTACTTC. This translates into CASSKGDRDQETQYF.

This chain connects TRBV5-8 to TRBJ1-3; TRBD1 is a possible D gene (6 bases). Trimming took 2 bases from V and 3 from J, leaving 21 bases between them. CDR1 and CDR2 from the germline V gene are SGHTS and YDEGEE. There are 18 residues in the CDR3. The CDR3, as DNA: TGTGCCAGCAGCTTCAGAAGGGGGGGGGCGCATTATGGAAACACCATATATTTT. This gives the protein CASSFRRGGAHYGNTIYF.

This rearrangement joins TRBV30 to TRBJ2-1; D may be TRBD2 (5 bases). Germline V gene sequence: CDR1 GTSNPN, CDR2 SVGIG (reference sequence). The ends were cut back, 2 bases at V and 6 bases at J, with 23 bases in the middle. This CDR3 comprises 17 residues. The CDR3 here is CAWSISSLGAALNEQFF. CDR3 coding DNA: TGTGCCTGGAGTATCTCCAGTTTGGGAGCCGCCCTCAATGAGCAGTTCTTC.

V gene TRBV6-2 or TRBV6-3 combines with J gene TRBJ2-2; weak D call: TRBD1 (5 bases). Germline CDR1 and CDR2: MNHEY and SVGEGT. V was clipped by 7 bases and J by 1 base, with 13 bases between them. CDR3 length equals 15 residues. This CDR3 is CASTPLDKNTGELFF. The DNA for the CDR3 is TGTGCCAGCACCCCCCTGGACAAGAACACCGGGGAGCTGTTTTTT.

The rearrangement links TRBV24-1 to TRBJ1-1, with D possibly being TRBD1 (6 bases). The CDR3 totals 13 residues. The germline gives CDR1 KGHDR, CDR2 SFDVKD. Trimming pared 1 base from V and 10 bases from J, leaving 12 bases between. The CDR3 loop reads CATSDFQGLGAFF. The CDR3 nucleotides read TGTGCCACCAGTGATTTTCAGGGGCTCGGAGCTTTCTTT.

The V and J genes are TRBV7-2 and TRBJ2-7; D possibly corresponds to TRBD2 (6 bases). Trimming stripped 0 bases from V and 5 bases from J, with 11 bases between. CDR1 SGHTA and CDR2 FQGNSA come from the germline V gene. This CDR3 region has 14 residues. The CDR3 DNA reads TGTGCCAGCAGCTTAGCCCCGGGGGATGACGAGCAGTACTTC. This sequence encodes CASSLAPGDDEQYF.

This clone occurred once. The CDR3 nucleotides read TGCAGTGCTAGTTCGCAGGTTGGCAATCAGCCCCAGCATTTT. Translating it yields CSASSQVGNQPQHF. The V and J genes are TRBV20-1 and TRBJ1-5, with D unresolved. Germline V lookup: CDR1 DFQATT, CDR2 SNEGSKA (reference sequence). V dropped 3 bases and J dropped 2 bases, with 11 bases sitting between them. The CDR3 consists of 14 residues.

The rearrangement links TRBV6-1 to TRBJ2-1, with 10 bases fitting TRBD2. V lost 4 bases to trimming and J lost 1 base; unmatched junction nucleotides: 4. The CDR3 spans 16 residues. Germline values: CDR1 MNHNS, CDR2 SASEGT. Here the CDR3 DNA reads TGTGCCAGCAGTGCACTAGCGGGAAAGTCCTACAATGAGCAGTTCTTC. This codes for CASSALAGKSYNEQFF.

This clone was seen only a few times. This chain joins TRBV5-5 and TRBJ1-2; 9 bases map to TRBD1. The CDR3 sequence is 16 residues long. From germline, CDR1 is SGHKS and CDR2 YYEKEE (reference sequence). V was pared by 4 bases and J by 4 bases, with 11 bases of the junction left unmatched. The CDR3 protein is CASSPQTGGDPYGYTF. The CDR3 nucleotides read TGTGCCAGCAGCCCCCAAACAGGGGGCGATCCCTATGGCTACACCTTC.

The rearrangement links TRBV4-1 to TRBJ2-5; D possibly corresponds to TRBD1 (6 bases). Germline-derived CDR1 and CDR2 are MGHRA and YSYEKL. The germline V and J ends were trimmed by 1 base and 1 base, with 10 bases remaining between them. The CDR3 is 15 residues long. CDR3 sequence reads: CASSQGGQFQETQYF. CDR3 nucleotides: TGCGCCAGCAGCCAAGGAGGACAGTTCCAAGAGACCCAGTACTTC.

The chain recombines TRBV6-5 with TRBJ2-7, with TRBD1 as a possible D gene (5 bases). This CDR3 has 12 residues. Germline CDR1 is MNHEY and CDR2 is SVGAGI. V was pared by 6 bases and J by 2 bases, with 8 bases between. The DNA for the CDR3 is TGTGCCAGCAGGTCCAGGGCCTACGAGCAGTACTTC. Protein product: CASRSRAYEQYF.

The CDR3 reads CASKPASGRNNEQFF. The CDR3 DNA is TGCGCCAGTAAGCCGGCTAGCGGAAGGAACAATGAGCAGTTCTTC. The chain couples TRBV5-1 to TRBJ2-1; 7 bases are a match to TRBD2. With V trimmed by 8 bases and J by 5 bases, 13 bases remained unmatched. The germline gives CDR1 SGHRS, CDR2 YFSETQ. CDR3 length: 15 amino acids.

CDR3 nucleotides: TGTGCCATTGCGAGGGACAGGGACACTGAAGCTTTCTTT. Protein: CAIARDRDTEAFF. J is TRBJ1-1 and V is TRBV6-5; 9 bases are shared with TRBD1. The germline gives CDR1 MNHEY, CDR2 SVGAGI. The CDR3 spans 13 residues. V trimming: 10 bases; J trimming: 3 bases; junction bases outside the gene matches: 6.

The chain combines TRBV6-6 with TRBJ2-2; TRBD1 might be the D (5 bases). CDR3 length equals 16 residues. The germline V gene encodes CDR1 MNHNY and CDR2 SVGAGI (reference sequence). The ends were cut back, 3 bases at V and 0 bases at J, with 11 bases in the middle. CDR3 sequence (DNA): TGTGCCAGCAGTTATAAGGGGTTCGCGAACACCGGGGAGCTGTTTTTT. Protein sequence: CASSYKGFANTGELFF.

The rearrangement uses TRBV4-3 and TRBJ2-7; TRBD2 might be the D (6 bases). Looked up from germline, CDR1 is LGHNA and CDR2 is YSLEER. This CDR3 comprises 17 residues. Trimming removed 1 base from V and 3 bases from J, with 19 bases in between. CDR3 coding DNA: TGCGCCAGCAGCCAAGTCGTTCGGCAGGGCGGGGACTACGAGCAGTACTTC. Residues: CASSQVVRQGGDYEQYF.

This chain uses TRBV6-2 or TRBV6-3 with TRBJ2-1; D is uncertain. The V end lost 5 bases, the J end lost 0 bases, and 14 bases lay between the germline ends. The CDR3 spans 16 residues. CDR1 is MNHEY, CDR2 SVGEGT, per germline. For the CDR3, the DNA is TGTGCCAGCAGTCCACAACAGTTTAGCTCCTACAATGAGCAGTTCTTC. It translates to CASSPQQFSSYNEQFF.

The DNA for the CDR3 is TGTGCCAGCAGCTTAGTTTTGGCTAGCGGGAGGAATGAGCAGTTCTTC. This gives the protein CASSLVLASGRNEQFF. The V and J genes are TRBV7-9 and TRBJ2-1, with 11 bases matching TRBD2. The CDR3 consists of 16 residues. Looked up from germline, CDR1 is SEHNR and CDR2 is FQNEAQ (reference sequence). The J segment lost 7 bases and the V segment lost 1 base, leaving 6 bases of the junction unmatched. Full variable domain (rest looked up from reference TRBV7-9 and TRBJ2-1): DTGVSQNPRHKITKRGQNVTFRCDPISEHNRLYWYRQTLGQGPEFLTYFQNEAQLEKSRLLSDRFSAERPKGSFSTLEIQRTEQGDSAMYLCASSLVLASGRNEQFFGPGTRLTVL.